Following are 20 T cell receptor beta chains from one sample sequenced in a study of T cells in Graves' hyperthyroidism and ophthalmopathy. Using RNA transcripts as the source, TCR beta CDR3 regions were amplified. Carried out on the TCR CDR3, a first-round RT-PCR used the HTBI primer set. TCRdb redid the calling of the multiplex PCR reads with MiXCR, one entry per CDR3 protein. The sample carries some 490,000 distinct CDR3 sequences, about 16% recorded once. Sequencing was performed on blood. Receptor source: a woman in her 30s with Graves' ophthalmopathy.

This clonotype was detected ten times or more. CDR3 bases: TGTGCCAGCAGATCTTCTAAAGAGACCCAGTACTTC. It translates to CASRSSKETQYF. This chain connects TRBV6-1 to TRBJ2-5; the D is unclear. V lost 6 bases, J lost 3 bases, and 8 bases lay in between. The CDR3 sequence is 12 residues long. Germline values: CDR1 MNHNS, CDR2 SASEGT.

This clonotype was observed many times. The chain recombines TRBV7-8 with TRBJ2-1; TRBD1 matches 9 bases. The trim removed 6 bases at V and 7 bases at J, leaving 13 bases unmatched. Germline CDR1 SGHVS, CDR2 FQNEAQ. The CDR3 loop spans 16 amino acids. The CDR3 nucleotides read TGTGCCAGCAGGCGAGACAGGGGGGAATTGCGGAATGAGCAGTTCTTC. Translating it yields CASRRDRGELRNEQFF.

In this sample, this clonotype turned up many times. This chain's CDR3 is CASSEGAGDTQYF. As DNA, the CDR3 is TGTGCCAGCAGTGAAGGCGCAGGAGATACGCAGTATTTT. This sequence joins TRBV2 and TRBJ2-3, with D uncertain. V lost 1 base and J lost 5, with 7 bases in between. Per germline, CDR1 SNHLY and CDR2 FYNNEI. There are 13 residues in the CDR3.

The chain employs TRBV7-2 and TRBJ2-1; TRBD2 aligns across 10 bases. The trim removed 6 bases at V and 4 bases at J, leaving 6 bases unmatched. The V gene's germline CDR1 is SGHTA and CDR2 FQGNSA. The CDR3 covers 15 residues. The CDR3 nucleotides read TGTGCCAGCAGGGGGTCAGCGGGAGGGTACAATGAGCAGTTCTTC. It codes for CASRGSAGGYNEQFF.

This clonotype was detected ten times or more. The CDR3 protein is CASSPKGDRAGYTF. DNA of the CDR3: TGTGCCAGCAGTCCAAAAGGGGACAGGGCTGGCTACACCTTC. This chain links TRBV28 with TRBJ1-2; 9 bases fit TRBD1. The CDR3 loop spans 14 amino acids. V shed 5 bases and J 7 bases; nucleotides not matched to a gene: 8. Per germline, CDR1 MDHEN and CDR2 SYDVKM.

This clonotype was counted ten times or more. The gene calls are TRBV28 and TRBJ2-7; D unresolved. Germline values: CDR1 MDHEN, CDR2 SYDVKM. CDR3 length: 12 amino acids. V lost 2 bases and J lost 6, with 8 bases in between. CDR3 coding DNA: TGTGCCAGCAGTTTACGGTGGGGCGAGCAGTACTTC. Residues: CASSLRWGEQYF.

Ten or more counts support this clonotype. The CDR3 sequence: CASSSPFSYEQYF. For the CDR3, the DNA is TGTGCCAGCAGTTCTCCCTTCTCCTACGAGCAGTACTTC. V is TRBV27 and J is TRBJ2-7; D uncertain. The CDR3 is 13 residues long. Germline CDR1 and CDR2: MNHEY and SMNVEV (reference sequence). Trimming stripped 4 bases from V and 0 bases from J, with 7 bases between.

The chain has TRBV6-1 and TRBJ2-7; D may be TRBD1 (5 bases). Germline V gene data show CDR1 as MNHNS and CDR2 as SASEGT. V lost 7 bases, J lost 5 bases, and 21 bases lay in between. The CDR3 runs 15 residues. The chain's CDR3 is CASTPRREVIHEQYF. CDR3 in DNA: TGTGCCAGCACCCCCCGCAGGGAAGTAATCCACGAGCAGTACTTC.

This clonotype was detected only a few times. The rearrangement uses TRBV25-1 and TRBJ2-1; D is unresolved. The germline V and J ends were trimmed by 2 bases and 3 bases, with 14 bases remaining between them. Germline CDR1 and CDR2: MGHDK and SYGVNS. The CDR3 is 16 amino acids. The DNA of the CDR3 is TGTGCCAGCAGTGAAAAGGGATTTTGGGACTACAATGAGCAGTTCTTC. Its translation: CASSEKGFWDYNEQFF.

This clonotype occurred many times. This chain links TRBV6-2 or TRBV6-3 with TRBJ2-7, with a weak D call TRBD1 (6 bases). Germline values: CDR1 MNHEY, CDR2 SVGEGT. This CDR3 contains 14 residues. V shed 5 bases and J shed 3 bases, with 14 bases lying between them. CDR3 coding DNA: TGTGCCAGCAGTACCCTAGGACAGATCTACGAGCAGTACTTC. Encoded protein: CASSTLGQIYEQYF.

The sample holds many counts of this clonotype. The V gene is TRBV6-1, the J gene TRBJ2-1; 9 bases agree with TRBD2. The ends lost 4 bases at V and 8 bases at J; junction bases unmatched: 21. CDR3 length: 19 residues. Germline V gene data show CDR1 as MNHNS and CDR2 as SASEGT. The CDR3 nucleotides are TGTGCCAGCAGTGTTCTTTCCCGGGGCGGGAGGGCCTTTATCGATGAGCAGTTCTTC. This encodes CASSVLSRGGRAFIDEQFF.

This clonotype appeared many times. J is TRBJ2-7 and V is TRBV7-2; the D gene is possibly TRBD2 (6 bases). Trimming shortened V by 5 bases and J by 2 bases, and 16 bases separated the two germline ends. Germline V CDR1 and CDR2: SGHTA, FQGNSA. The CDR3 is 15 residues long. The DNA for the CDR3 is TGTGCCAGCAGCATCTCCGGGACTGCCACCTACGAGCAGTACTTC. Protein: CASSISGTATYEQYF.

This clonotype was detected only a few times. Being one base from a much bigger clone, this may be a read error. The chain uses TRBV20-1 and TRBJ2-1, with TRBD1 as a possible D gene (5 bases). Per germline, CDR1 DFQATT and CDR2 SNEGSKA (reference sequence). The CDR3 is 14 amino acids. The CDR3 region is CSASGQGSENGQFF. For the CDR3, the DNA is TGCAGTGCTAGTGGCCAGGGTTCTGAAAATGGGCAGTTCTTC.

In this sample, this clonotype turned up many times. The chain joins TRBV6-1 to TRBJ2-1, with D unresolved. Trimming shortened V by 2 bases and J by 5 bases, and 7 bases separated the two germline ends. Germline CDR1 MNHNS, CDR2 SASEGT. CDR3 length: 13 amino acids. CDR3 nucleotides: TGTGCCAGCAGTGAACAGACACACAATGAGCAGTTCTTC. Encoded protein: CASSEQTHNEQFF.

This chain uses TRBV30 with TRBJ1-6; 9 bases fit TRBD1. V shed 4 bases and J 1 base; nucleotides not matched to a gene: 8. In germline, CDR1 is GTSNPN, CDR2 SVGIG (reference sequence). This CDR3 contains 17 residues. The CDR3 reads CAWNRDRAMSYNSPLHF. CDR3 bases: TGTGCCTGGAACCGGGACAGGGCTATGTCCTATAATTCACCCCTCCACTTT.

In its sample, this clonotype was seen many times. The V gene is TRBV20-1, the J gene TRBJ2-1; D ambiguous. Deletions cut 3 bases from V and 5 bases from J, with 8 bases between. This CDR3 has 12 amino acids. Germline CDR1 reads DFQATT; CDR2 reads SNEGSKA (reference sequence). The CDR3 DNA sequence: TGCAGTGCTAGCCGACCTAACAATGAGCAGTTCTTC. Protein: CSASRPNNEQFF.

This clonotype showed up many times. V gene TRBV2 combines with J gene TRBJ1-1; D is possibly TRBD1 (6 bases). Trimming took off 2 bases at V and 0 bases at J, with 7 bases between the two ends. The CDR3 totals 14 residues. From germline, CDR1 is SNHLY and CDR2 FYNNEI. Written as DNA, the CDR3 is TGTGCCAGCAGTGAACAGGGGCTGAACACTGAAGCTTTCTTT. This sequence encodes CASSEQGLNTEAFF.

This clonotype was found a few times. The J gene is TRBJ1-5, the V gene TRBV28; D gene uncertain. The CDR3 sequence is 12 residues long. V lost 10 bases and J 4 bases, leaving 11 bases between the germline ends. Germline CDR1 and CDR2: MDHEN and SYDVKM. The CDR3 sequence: CATLDANQPQHF. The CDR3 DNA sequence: TGTGCCACCCTTGACGCTAATCAGCCCCAGCATTTT.

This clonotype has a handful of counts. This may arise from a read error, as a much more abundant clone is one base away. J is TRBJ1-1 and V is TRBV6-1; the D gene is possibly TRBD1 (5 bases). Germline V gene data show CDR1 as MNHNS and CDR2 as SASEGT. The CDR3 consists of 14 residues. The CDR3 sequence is CASSEARGNTEASF. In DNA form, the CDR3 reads TGTGCCAGCAGTGAAGCGCGGGGGAACACTGAAGCTTCCTTT.

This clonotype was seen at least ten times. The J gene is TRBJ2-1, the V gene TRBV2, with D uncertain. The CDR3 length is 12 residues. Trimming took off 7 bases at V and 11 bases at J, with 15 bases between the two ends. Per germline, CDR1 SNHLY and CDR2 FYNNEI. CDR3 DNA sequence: TGTGCCAGCAAAATTAAGCGCCTAAAGCAGTTCTTC. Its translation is CASKIKRLKQFF.